These 16 T cell receptor beta chains came from one sample sequenced in a study of human T cells and chemical hapten exposure (dated by TCRdb to the early 2020s). Receptor amplification or capture employed 5' RACE. The sequencer listed for this sample is Illumina MiSeq. The public reads were reprocessed in TCRdb via fastp at Q25 and MiXCR, keeping in-frame beta chains. Merged by CDR3 protein, the rows form single entries marked with the most common genes and DNA. The sample table shows over 70,000 distinct CDR3 sequences, and about 15% are seen once. Of the sample, 6.8% falls within the top ten clones. Total RNA was isolated from unfractionated whole blood collected in Tempus Blood RNA tubes. Source of these receptors: a female donor in good health.

In this sample, this clonotype turned up a few times. The chain couples TRBV21-1 to TRBJ2-1; the tabulated D call, TRBD2, remains unverified against the DNA. TRBV21-1 is a pseudogene segment. The CDR3 contains 14 residues. DNA for the CDR3: TGTGCCAGCGGGGGGACTCGGGGGATCAATGAGCAGTTCTTC. It translates to CASGGTRGINEQFF.

This clonotype turned up a few times. The chain employs TRBV10-3 and TRBJ1-1, with D perhaps matching TRBD1 (5 bases). V was clipped by 2 bases and J by 7 bases, with 17 bases between them. The germline V gene encodes CDR1 ENHRY and CDR2 SYGVKD. This CDR3 is 15 amino acids long. Here the CDR3 reads CAISERAPGQGEAFF. The CDR3 nucleotides are TGTGCCATCAGTGAGCGGGCCCCAGGCCAGGGTGAAGCTTTCTTT.

V and J are TRBV11-2 and TRBJ1-6; D not resolved. The V gene lost 1 base and the J gene lost 0 bases, with 7 bases spanning the gap. This CDR3 contains 16 residues. Germline V gives CDR1 SGHAT, CDR2 FQNNGV. CDR3 coding DNA: TGTGCCAGCAGCTTAGCCGCAACCTCCTATAATTCACCCCTCCACTTT. This encodes CASSLAATSYNSPLHF.

A few counts support this clonotype. The chain employs TRBV18 and TRBJ2-3; 7 nucleotides match TRBD1. Per germline, CDR1 KGHSH and CDR2 LQKENI. The J segment lost 2 bases and the V segment lost 4 bases, leaving 6 bases of the junction unmatched. There are 15 residues in the CDR3. The CDR3 spells CASSLQGVNTDTQYF. The CDR3 nucleotides are TGTGCCAGCTCACTGCAGGGGGTTAACACAGATACGCAGTATTTT.

The rearrangement joins TRBV5-4 to TRBJ2-3; D ambiguous. With 0 bases removed from V and 1 base from J, the gap between germline ends came to 9 bases. CDR1 SGHNT and CDR2 YYREEE come from the germline V gene (reference sequence). The CDR3 consists of 15 residues. The CDR3 sequence is CASSLVFQGTDTQYF. The CDR3 coding sequence is TGTGCCAGCAGCTTGGTGTTTCAGGGCACAGATACGCAGTATTTT.

The chain links TRBV28 to TRBJ1-1; 7 bases line up with TRBD1. Trimming at V came to 4 bases and at J to 3 bases, leaving 5 bases not matched to a gene. CDR1 is MDHEN, CDR2 SYDVKM, per germline. The CDR3 covers 14 residues. CDR3 nucleotide sequence: TGTGCCAGCAGTTCCCCGGGACAGTACACTGAAGCTTTCTTT. Its protein product is CASSSPGQYTEAFF. The full variable domain, with the rest looked up from reference TRBV28 and TRBJ1-1, is DVKVTQSSRYLVKRTGEKVFLECVQDMDHENMFWYRQDPGLGLRLIYFSYDVKMKEKGDIPEGYSVSREKKERFSLILESASTNQTSMYLCASSSPGQYTEAFFGQGTRLTVV.

This chain uses TRBV7-2 with TRBJ1-6; 7 nucleotides match TRBD1. Germline-derived CDR1 and CDR2 are SGHTA and FQGNSA. The CDR3 is 17 amino acids. Trimming at V came to 5 bases and at J to 0 bases, leaving 7 bases not matched to a gene. The DNA of the CDR3 is TGTGCCAGCAGCCATCGACAGGGAAACTCCTATAATTCACCCCTCCACTTT. It yields the protein CASSHRQGNSYNSPLHF. Full variable domain (outside the CDR3, taken from reference TRBV7-2 and TRBJ1-6): GAGVSQSPSNKVTEKGKDVELRCDPISGHTALYWYRQSLGQGLEFLIYFQGNSAPDKSGLPSDRFSAERTGGSVSTLTIQRTQQEDSAVYLCASSHRQGNSYNSPLHFGNGTRLTVT.

This chain uses TRBV14 with TRBJ2-2; D is unresolved. Trimming took 5 bases from V and 8 from J, leaving 12 bases between them. Germline values: CDR1 SGHDN, CDR2 FVKESK. The CDR3 contains 13 residues. Here the CDR3 DNA reads TGTGCCAGCAGCTTTCTCGCATCGGGGGAGCTGTTTTTT. Translating gives CASSFLASGELFF.

The chain combines TRBV30 with TRBJ1-3; D gene ambiguous. The germline gives CDR1 GTSNPN, CDR2 SVGIG (reference sequence). The CDR3 is made up of 14 amino acids. V lost 4 bases to trimming and J lost 0 bases, with 10 bases between them. CDR3 in DNA: TGTGCCTGGACCGAGGTTTTCTCTGGAAACACCATATATTTT. Translated: CAWTEVFSGNTIYF.

In this sample, this clonotype turned up a few times. The chain recombines TRBV6-4 with TRBJ2-3; 9 bases map to TRBD2. Trimming took 5 bases from V and 4 from J; bases not matched to a gene: 7. Germline lookup yields CDR1 MRHNA and CDR2 SNTAGT. The CDR3 runs 15 residues. The CDR3 sequence: CASSTTSGSADTQYF. CDR3 sequence (DNA): TGTGCCAGCAGTACCACTAGCGGGTCCGCAGATACGCAGTATTTT.

J is TRBJ1-1 and V is TRBV5-4; 8 bases agree with TRBD1. Looked up from germline, CDR1 is SGHNT and CDR2 is YYREEE (reference sequence). The V gene end was trimmed by 3 bases and the J gene end by 6 bases; junction bases not matched to a gene: 7. The CDR3 totals 14 residues. The CDR3 nucleotides are TGTGCCAGCAGCTCGGGGACAGGATTGCCTGAAGCTTTCTTT. Encoded protein: CASSSGTGLPEAFF.

This clonotype was found a few times. The chain recombines TRBV20-1 with TRBJ1-5, with D unresolved. CDR3 length: 14 amino acids. Trimming removed 3 bases from V and 4 bases from J, with 13 bases in between. Germline V gives CDR1 DFQATT, CDR2 SNEGSKA (reference sequence). The CDR3 coding sequence is TGCAGTGCTAGCGGAGGACGGATTAATCAGCCCCAGCATTTT. As protein: CSASGGRINQPQHF.

Concerning this clonotype: Given a much more abundant clone one base away, this may be a read error. This rearrangement joins TRBV3-1 to TRBJ1-1; the D gene is possibly TRBD1 (5 bases). Germline lookup yields CDR1 LGHDT and CDR2 YNNKEL (reference sequence). V lost 2 bases and J lost 7, with 11 bases in between. This CDR3 spans 13 amino acids. The chain's CDR3 is CASSQFEGCEAFF. The CDR3 bases are TGTGCCAGCAGCCAATTTGAGGGGTGTGAAGCTTTCTTT.

The chain combines TRBV30 with TRBJ2-4; 7 bases are a match to TRBD2. The CDR3 is 14 residues long. The J segment lost 2 bases and the V segment lost 4 bases, leaving 5 bases of the junction unmatched. Germline values: CDR1 GTSNPN, CDR2 SVGIG (reference sequence). The CDR3 is CAWTQGGSKNIQYF. The DNA of the CDR3 is TGTGCCTGGACCCAGGGAGGGTCCAAAAACATTCAGTACTTC.

This clonotype has more than one count but fewer than ten. The chain employs TRBV12-3 or TRBV12-4 and TRBJ1-5; D call uncertain. This CDR3 is 13 amino acids long. Trimming cost V 6 bases and J 6 bases, with 12 bases left between them. The CDR3, as DNA: TGTGCCAGCAGCCGAGAGTTGAGTCAGCCCCAGCATTTT. Translated, it gives CASSRELSQPQHF.

There are a few counts of this clonotype. The genes are TRBV28 and TRBJ2-5; D perhaps matches TRBD1 (6 bases). The CDR3 runs 13 residues. Germline V lookup: CDR1 MDHEN, CDR2 SYDVKM. The V end was cut by 8 bases, the J end by 3 bases, with 13 bases between. The CDR3 here is CASLKPGEETQYF. Here the CDR3 DNA reads TGTGCCAGCCTAAAGCCAGGGGAAGAGACCCAGTACTTC. Full variable domain (outside the CDR3, taken from reference TRBV28 and TRBJ2-5): DVKVTQSSRYLVKRTGEKVFLECVQDMDHENMFWYRQDPGLGLRLIYFSYDVKMKEKGDIPEGYSVSREKKERFSLILESASTNQTSMYLCASLKPGEETQYFGPGTRLLVL.